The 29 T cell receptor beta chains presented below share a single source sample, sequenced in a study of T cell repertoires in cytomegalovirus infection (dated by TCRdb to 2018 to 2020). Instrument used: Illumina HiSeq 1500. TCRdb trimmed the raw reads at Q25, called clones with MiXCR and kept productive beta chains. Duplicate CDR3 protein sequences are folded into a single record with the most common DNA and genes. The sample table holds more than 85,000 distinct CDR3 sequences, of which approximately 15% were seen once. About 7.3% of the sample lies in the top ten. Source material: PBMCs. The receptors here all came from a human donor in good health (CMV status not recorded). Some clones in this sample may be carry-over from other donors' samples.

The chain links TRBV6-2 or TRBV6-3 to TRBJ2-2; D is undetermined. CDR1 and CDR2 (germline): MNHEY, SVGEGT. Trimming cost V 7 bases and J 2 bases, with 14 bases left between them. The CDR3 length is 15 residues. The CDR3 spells CASTQGRKNTGELFF. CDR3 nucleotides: TGTGCCAGCACCCAAGGACGGAAAAACACCGGGGAGCTGTTTTTT.

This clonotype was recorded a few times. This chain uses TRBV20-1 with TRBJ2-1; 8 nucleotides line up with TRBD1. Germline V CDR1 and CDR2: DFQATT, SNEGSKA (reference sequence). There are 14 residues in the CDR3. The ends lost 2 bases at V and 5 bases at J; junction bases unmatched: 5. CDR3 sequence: CSARTGQGNNEQFF. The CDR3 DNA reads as TGCAGTGCTAGAACCGGACAGGGAAACAATGAGCAGTTCTTC.

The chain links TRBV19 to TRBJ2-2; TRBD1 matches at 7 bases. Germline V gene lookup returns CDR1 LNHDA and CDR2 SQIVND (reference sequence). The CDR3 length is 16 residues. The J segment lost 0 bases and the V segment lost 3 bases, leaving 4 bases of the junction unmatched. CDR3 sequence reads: CASSIRTGSNTGELFF. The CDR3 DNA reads TGTGCCAGTAGTATTAGGACAGGTTCGAACACCGGGGAGCTGTTTTTT.

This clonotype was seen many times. CDR3: CASSGPGEQYF. The CDR3 nucleotides read TGTGCCAGCAGTGGGCCGGGCGAGCAGTACTTC. This chain links TRBV7-9 with TRBJ2-7, with D unresolved. The V end lost 6 bases, the J end lost 6 bases, and 9 bases lay between the germline ends. The germline gives CDR1 SEHNR, CDR2 FQNEAQ (reference sequence). This CDR3 region has 11 residues.

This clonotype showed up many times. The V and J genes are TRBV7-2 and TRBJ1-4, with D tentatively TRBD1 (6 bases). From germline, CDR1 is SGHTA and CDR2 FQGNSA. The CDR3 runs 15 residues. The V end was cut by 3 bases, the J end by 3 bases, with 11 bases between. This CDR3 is CASSFYPGANEKLFF. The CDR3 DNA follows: TGTGCCAGCAGCTTCTATCCAGGGGCTAATGAAAAACTGTTTTTT.

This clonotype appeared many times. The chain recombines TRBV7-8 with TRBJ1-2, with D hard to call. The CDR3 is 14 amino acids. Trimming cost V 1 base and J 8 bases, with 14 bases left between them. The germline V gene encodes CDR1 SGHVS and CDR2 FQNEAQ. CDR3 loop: CASSLDDWARGYTF. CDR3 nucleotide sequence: TGTGCCAGCAGCTTAGATGATTGGGCCCGGGGCTACACCTTC.

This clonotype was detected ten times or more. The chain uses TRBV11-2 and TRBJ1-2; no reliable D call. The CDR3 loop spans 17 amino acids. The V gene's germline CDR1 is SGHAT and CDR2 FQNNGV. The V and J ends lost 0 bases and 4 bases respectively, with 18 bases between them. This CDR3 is CASSLDRSVSRSYGYTF. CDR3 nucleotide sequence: TGTGCCAGCAGCTTAGATCGGTCAGTCTCCCGCTCCTATGGCTACACCTTC. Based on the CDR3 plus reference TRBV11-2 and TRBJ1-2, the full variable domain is EAGVAQSPRYKIIEKRQSVAFWCNPISGHATLYWYQQILGQGPKLLIQFQNNGVVDDSQLPKDRFSAERLKGVDSTLKIQPAKLEDSAVYLCASSLDRSVSRSYGYTFGSGTRLTVV.

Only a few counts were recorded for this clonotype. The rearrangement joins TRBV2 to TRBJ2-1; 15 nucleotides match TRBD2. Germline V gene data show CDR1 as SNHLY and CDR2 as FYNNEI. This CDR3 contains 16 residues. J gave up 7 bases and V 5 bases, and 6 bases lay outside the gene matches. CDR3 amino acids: CASSRTSGGARNEQFF. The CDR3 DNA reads TGTGCCAGCAGTCGGACTAGCGGGGGGGCTCGGAATGAGCAGTTCTTC.

The CDR3 sequence: CASSRGQGDNQPQHF. The CDR3 nucleotides read TGTGCCAGCAGCCGGGGACAGGGAGACAATCAGCCCCAGCATTTT. This sequence joins TRBV7-6 and TRBJ1-5, with 9 bases that match TRBD1. CDR3 length equals 15 residues. The V gene end was trimmed by 5 bases and the J gene end by 3 bases; junction bases not matched to a gene: 5. CDR1 is SGHVS and CDR2 is FNYEAQ in the germline V gene.

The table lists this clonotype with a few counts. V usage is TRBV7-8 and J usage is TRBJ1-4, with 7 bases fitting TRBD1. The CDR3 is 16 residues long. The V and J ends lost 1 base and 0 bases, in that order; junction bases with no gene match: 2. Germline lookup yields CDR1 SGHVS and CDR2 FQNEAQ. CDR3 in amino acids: CASSLGQGTTNEKLFF. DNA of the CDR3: TGTGCCAGCAGCTTAGGACAGGGTACAACTAATGAAAAACTGTTTTTT.

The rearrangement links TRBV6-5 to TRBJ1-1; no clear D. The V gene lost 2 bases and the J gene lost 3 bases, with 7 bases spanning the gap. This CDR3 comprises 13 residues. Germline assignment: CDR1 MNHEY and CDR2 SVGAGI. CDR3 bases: TGTGCCAGCAGTTACAGGAAGGACACTGAAGCTTTCTTT. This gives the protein CASSYRKDTEAFF.

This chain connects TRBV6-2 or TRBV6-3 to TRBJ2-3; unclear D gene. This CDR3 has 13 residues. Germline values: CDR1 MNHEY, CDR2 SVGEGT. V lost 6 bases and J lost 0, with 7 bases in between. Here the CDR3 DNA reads TGTGCCAGCAGGGTTTCTAGCACAGATACGCAGTATTTT. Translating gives CASRVSSTDTQYF.

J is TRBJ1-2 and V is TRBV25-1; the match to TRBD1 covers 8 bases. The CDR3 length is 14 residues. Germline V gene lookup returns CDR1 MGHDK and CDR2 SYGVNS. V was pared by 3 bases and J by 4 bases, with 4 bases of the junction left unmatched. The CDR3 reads CASSDPGQGYGYTF. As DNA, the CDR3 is TGTGCCAGCAGTGATCCCGGACAGGGCTATGGCTACACCTTC.

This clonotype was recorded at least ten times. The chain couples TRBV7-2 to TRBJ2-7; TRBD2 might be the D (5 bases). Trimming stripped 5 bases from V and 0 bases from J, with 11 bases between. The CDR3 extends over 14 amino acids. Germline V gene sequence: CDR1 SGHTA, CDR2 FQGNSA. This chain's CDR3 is CASSPRAVSYEQYF. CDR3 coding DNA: TGTGCCAGCAGCCCGAGAGCGGTCTCCTACGAGCAGTACTTC.

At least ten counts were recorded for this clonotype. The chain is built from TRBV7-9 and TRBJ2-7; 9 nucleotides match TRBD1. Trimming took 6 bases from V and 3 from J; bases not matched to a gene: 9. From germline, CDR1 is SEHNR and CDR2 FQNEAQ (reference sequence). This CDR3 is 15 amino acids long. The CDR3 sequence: CASSTGGQGFYEQYF. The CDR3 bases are TGTGCCAGCAGTACCGGGGGACAGGGATTCTACGAGCAGTACTTC.

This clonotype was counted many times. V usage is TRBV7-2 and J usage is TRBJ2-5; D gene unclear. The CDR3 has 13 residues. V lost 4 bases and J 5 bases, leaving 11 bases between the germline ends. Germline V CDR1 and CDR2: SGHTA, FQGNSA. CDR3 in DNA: TGTGCCAGCAGCTACAATCCGCGGGAGACCCAGTACTTC. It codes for CASSYNPRETQYF.

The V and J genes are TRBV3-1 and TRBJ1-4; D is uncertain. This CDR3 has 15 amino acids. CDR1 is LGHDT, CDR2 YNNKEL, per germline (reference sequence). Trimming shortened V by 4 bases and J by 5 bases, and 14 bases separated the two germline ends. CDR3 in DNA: TGTGCCAGCAGCCGCACAGAGATCCTAAATGAAAAACTGTTTTTT. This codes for CASSRTEILNEKLFF.

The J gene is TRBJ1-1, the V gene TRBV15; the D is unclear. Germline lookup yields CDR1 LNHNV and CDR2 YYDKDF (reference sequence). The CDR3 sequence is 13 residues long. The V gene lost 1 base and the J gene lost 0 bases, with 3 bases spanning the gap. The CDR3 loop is CATSRGLNTEAFF. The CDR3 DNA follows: TGTGCCACCAGCAGAGGTCTGAACACTGAAGCTTTCTTT.

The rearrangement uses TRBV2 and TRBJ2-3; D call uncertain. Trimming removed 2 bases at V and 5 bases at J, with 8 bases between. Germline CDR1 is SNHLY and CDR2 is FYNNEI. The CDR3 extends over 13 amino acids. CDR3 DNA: TGTGCCAGCAGTGAAAATAGGGAAGATACGCAGTATTTT. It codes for CASSENREDTQYF.

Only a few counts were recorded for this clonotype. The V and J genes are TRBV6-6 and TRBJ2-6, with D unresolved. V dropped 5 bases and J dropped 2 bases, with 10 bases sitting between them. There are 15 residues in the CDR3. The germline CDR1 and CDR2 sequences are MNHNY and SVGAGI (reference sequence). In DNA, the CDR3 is TGTGCCAGCAGTGCGCCAGGAGCTGGGGCCAACGTCCTGACTTTC. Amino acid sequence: CASSAPGAGANVLTF.

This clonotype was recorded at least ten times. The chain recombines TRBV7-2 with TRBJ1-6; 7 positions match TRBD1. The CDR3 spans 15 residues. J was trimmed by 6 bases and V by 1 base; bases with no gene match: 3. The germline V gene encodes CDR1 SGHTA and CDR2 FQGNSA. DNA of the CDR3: TGTGCCAGCAGCTTAGGGACAGGTCTTAATTCACCCCTCCACTTT. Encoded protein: CASSLGTGLNSPLHF.

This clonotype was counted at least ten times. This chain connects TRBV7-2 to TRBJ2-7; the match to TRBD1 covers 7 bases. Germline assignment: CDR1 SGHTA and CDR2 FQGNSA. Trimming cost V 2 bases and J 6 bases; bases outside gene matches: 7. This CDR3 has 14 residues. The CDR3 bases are TGTGCCAGCAGCTTACTTGCACAGGGGCTCGAGCAGTACTTC. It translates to CASSLLAQGLEQYF.

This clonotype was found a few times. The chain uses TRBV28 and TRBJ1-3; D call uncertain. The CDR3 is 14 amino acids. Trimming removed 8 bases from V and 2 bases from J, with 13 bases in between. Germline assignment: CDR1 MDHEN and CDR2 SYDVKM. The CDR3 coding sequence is TGTGCCAGCGTCTATAGTGGTACTGGAAACACCATATATTTT. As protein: CASVYSGTGNTIYF.

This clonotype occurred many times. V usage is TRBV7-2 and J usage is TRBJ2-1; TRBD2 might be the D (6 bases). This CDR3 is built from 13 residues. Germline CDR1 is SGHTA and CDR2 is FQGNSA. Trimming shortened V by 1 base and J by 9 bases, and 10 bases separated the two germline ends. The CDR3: CASSLVGGSEQFF. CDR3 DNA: TGTGCCAGCAGCTTAGTGGGGGGAAGTGAGCAGTTCTTC.

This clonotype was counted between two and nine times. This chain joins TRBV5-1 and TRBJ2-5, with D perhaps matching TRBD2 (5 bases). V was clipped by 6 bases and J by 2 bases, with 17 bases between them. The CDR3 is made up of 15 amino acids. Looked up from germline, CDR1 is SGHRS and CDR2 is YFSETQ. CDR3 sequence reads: CASTPLLAKQETQYF. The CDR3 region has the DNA TGCGCCAGCACCCCCCTCCTAGCCAAACAAGAGACCCAGTACTTC.

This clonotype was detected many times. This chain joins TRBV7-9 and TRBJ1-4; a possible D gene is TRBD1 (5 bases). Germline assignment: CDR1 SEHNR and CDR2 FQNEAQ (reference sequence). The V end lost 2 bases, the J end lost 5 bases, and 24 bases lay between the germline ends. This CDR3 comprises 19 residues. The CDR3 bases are TGTGCCAGCAGCTTATTGCCGCGCCGCAGGGCGGAAGGGAATGAAAAACTGTTTTTT. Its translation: CASSLLPRRRAEGNEKLFF. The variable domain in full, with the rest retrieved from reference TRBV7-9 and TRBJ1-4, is DTGVSQNPRHKITKRGQNVTFRCDPISEHNRLYWYRQTLGQGPEFLTYFQNEAQLEKSRLLSDRFSAERPKGSFSTLEIQRTEQGDSAMYLCASSLLPRRRAEGNEKLFFGSGTQLSVL.

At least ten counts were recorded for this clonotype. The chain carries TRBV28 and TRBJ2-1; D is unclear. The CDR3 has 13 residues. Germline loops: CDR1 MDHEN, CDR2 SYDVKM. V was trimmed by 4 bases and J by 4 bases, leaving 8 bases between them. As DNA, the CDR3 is TGTGCCAGCAGTTCTGCGGCGTACAATGAGCAGTTCTTC. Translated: CASSSAAYNEQFF.

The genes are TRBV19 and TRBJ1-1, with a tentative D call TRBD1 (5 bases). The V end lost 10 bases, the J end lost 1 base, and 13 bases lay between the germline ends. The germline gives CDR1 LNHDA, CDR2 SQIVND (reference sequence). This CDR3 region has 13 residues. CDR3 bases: TGTGCCACCGATGCGAGGGGGAACACTGAAGCTTTCTTT. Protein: CATDARGNTEAFF.

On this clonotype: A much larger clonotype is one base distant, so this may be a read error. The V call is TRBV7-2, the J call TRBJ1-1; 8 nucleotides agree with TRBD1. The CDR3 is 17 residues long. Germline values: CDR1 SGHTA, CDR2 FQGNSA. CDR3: CASSLFQGARMNAEAFF. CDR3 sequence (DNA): TGTGCCAGCAGCTTATTTCAGGGGGCGAGAATGAACGCTGAAGCTTTCTTT. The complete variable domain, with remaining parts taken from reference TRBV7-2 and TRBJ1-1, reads GAGVSQSPSNKVTEKGKDVELRCDPISGHTALYWYRQSLGQGLEFLIYFQGNSAPDKSGLPSDRFSAERTGGSVSTLTIQRTQQEDSAVYLCASSLFQGARMNAEAFFGQGTRLTVV.